This TCR beta chain was documented in a study of shared clonotypes between healthy human individuals (dated by TCRdb to the early 2020s). Turning to the overall study: Three men and a couple of women, aged 18 to 49 years, made up the cohort. Per donor, three plates each were used for CD4 naive and CD4 memory, two for CD8 naive, and one for CD8 memory. The study deeply sequenced blood TCR repertoires of 5 or 6 healthy adults to estimate repertoire size and the extent of clonotype sharing between individuals. To increase sequencing depth and limit assay-specific biases, TCR repertoire library preparation and sequencing were carried out by different laboratories using diverse techniques. Leukapheresis yielded between about 0.94 and 10 billion PBMCs per donor. Points the paper makes about the study in general: Estimated clonotype richness was generally larger for naive than for memory subsets. Rarefaction of sorted-subset datasets indicated incomplete sequencing despite the large sequencing depth. Sharing across a handful of donors was observed for about 5% of naive CD4, less than 4% of naive CD8, 2.3% of memory CD4, and approximately 0.41% of memory CD8 clonotypes. Pairwise subsampling indicated that sequencing depth was expected to affect the degree of clonotype sharing among donors. Because the study included a small number of donors, the genetic and exposure-history diversity represented was limited. Higher generation probabilities were observed for clonotypes shared by all four sorted-subset donors than for non-shared clonotypes. Sampling was limited to blood, and TCR repertoires in tissue likely differ from TCR repertoires in blood.

Its CDR3 holds 14 amino acids, cysteine through phenylalanine. The read is trimmed to its CDR3 DNA, 42 bases read in frame from base 1. Taken from the germline V gene, the CDR1 and CDR2 loops are SGHTA and FQGNSA. Unmatched junction bases come to 0, with V trimmed by 3 bases and J by 4 bases. The donors were healthy, HIV-negative adults with no recently reported acute infections or vaccinations. Only Caucasian adults living in Nashville, Tennessee, USA were represented among the donors. CD4+ T cells were enriched by magnetic negative selection, after which naive cells were positively selected on CD45RA and the negative fraction was taken as the memory subset. After blood collection by leukapheresis, PBMCs were isolated using Ficoll-Histopaque density gradient centrifugation and then cryopreserved in the vapor phase of liquid nitrogen. Analytical flow cytometry was used to check the purity and quantity of each magnetically sorted T cell population. Each sorted fraction had its genomic DNA isolated and then quantified by UV absorbance on a Nanodrop 2000c.

Using the deep immunoSEQ assay, multiplex PCR amplified TCR CDR3 regions from genomic DNA. Extracted genomic DNA from each cell subset was distributed evenly across all wells of several immunoSEQ 96-well plates, and each plate was treated as a replicate. For sorted subsets, each replicate PCR was loaded with roughly 200 ng genomic DNA, equivalent to 25,000 to 35,000 T cell genomes. The purified libraries were quantified using a Qubit 3.0 fluorometer, sized with a Bioanalyzer 2100, and then quantified again using the KAPA Library Quantification kit. Each immunoSEQ 96-well plate was sequenced on its own single-read 150-cycle Illumina NextSeq 550 flow cell. Processing in the source paper ran as follows. The immunoSEQ output contained only junctional sequences without quality scores, so filtering could not match that applied to full-length reads. Sequences were annotated with PyIR, a Python wrapper for IgBLAST v1.9, using IMGT germline references to assign V/J genes and CDR3. Reads were filtered out if the reads had weak V/J assignments (E-value above 1e-6), no CDR3, stop codons, out-of-frame junctions, or ambiguous translated residues. V3J clonotypes were defined by identical inferred V gene, J gene, and CDR3 amino acid sequence. The percentage overlap between two repertoires was calculated by dividing the number of shared unique clonotypes by the size of the smaller repertoire. RTK rarefaction, the Chao1 estimator, and Recon v2.1 estimates of unobserved clonotypes were used to assess repertoire richness. Generation probabilities were computed with OLGA for all TCRbeta clonotypes obtained by the gDNA method from several donors. In TCRdb, the immuneACCESS table is reduced to in-frame sequences with V and J assigned. These tables do not hold every clone; where another copy was compared, an unresolved V gene accounts for under half, and the others remain unexplained. That table supplies the V and J calls and clone size; D and trimming were determined from the DNA. This sample gives about 1 million clones in total; around four fifths of them show up just once. Jointly, the top ten make up approximately 1.3% of the sample.

With respect to this clone: No antigen is known for it. No base quality information exists; no much larger clone differs at one position. The same CDR3 is also encoded by other DNA sequences in this sample.

The rearrangement combines TRBV7-2 with TRBJ1-3; 10 central nucleotides agree with TRBD1. Sequenced sample: memory CD4+ T cells sorted from blood. In light of the paper, this sample's cell subset or site label describes: CD45RA-negative fraction. The receptor was isolated from a man aged 18 to 35 in good health. The DNA sequence reads TGTGCCAGCAGCTTGACAGGGGGCGGAAACACCATATATTTT. The translation is CASSLTGGGNTIYF. The variable domain in full, with residues beyond the CDR3 obtained from the reference TRBV7-2 and TRBJ1-3 genes, is GAGVSQSPSNKVTEKGKDVELRCDPISGHTALYWYRQSLGQGLEFLIYFQGNSAPDKSGLPSDRFSAERTGGSVSTLTIQRTQQEDSAVYLCASSLTGGGNTIYFGEGSWLTVV.